The present TCR beta chain was sequenced within a study of response to subunit inactivated influenza vaccine. Study conclusions and caveats: With each seasonal influenza vaccination, the authors suggested, few new T cells are recruited.

TCRdb reprocessed the RT-PCR reads via MiXCR and lists one record per CDR3 protein. The profile shows more than 700,000 distinct CDR3 sequences, 21% of them singletons. In this sample, this clonotype turned up a few times. Its cognate antigen is unknown. CDR1 is DFQATT and CDR2 is SNEGSKA in the germline V gene (reference sequence). CDR3 size: 14 residues. With 5 bases removed from V and 4 bases from J, the gap between germline ends came to 15 bases. The sequence came from a man aged 50-60 years who received an inactivated influenza vaccine. The sample consisted of PBMCs from blood, taken more than 4 days after vaccination. The V and J genes are TRBV20-1 and TRBJ2-1; D tentatively reads TRBD1 or TRBD2 (5 bases each). The CDR3 sequence: CSAPEGSYYNEQFF. The DNA for the CDR3 is TGCAGTGCTCCCGAGGGGTCGTATTACAATGAGCAGTTCTTC.